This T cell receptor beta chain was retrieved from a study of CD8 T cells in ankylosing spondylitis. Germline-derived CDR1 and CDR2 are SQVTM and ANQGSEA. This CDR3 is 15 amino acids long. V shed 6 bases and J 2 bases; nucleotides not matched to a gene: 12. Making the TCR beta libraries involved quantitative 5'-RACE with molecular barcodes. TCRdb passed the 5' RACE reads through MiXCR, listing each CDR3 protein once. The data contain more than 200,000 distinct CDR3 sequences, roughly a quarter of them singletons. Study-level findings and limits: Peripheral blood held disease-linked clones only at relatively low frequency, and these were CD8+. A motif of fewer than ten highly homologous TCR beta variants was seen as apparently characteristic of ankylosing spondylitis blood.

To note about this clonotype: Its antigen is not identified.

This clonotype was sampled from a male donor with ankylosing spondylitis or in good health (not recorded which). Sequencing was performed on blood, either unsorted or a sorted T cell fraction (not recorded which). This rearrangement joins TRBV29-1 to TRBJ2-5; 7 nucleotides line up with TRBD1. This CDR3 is CSVTQATGSQETQYF. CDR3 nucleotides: TGCAGCGTGACCCAAGCGACAGGGTCTCAAGAGACCCAGTACTTC.